This TCR beta chain was observed in a study of blood T cells in healthy people across ages. CDR1 is SGHRS and CDR2 is YFSETQ in the germline V gene. Germline trimming cut 2 bases from V and 0 bases from J; bases unmatched to any gene: 9. CDR3 length: 18 amino acids. Together with a sample-barcoded 5' primer, a J-beta primer mix was included in a second PCR lasting about 6 to 11 cycles. TCRdb re-called the 5' RACE reads through MiXCR, storing one row per CDR3 protein. The sample has around 670,000 distinct CDR3 sequences; about 30% are singletons. The chain has TRBV5-1 and TRBJ1-3, with 9 bases fitting TRBD1. Sample: blood. The receptor comes from a woman older than 75 in good health. The CDR3 sequence: CASSFTPRGQGSGNTIYF. In nucleotides, the CDR3 is TGCGCCAGCAGCTTCACACCGAGGGGACAGGGCTCTGGAAACACCATATATTTT.